This entry describes one TCR beta chain. Its antigen has not been determined. No much larger clonotype is one base removed from it; base qualities were not supplied. CDR1 and CDR2 (SGHTA, FQGNSA) derive from the germline V gene. Trimming at the junction amounts to 5 bases on V and 4 bases on J, and the germline ends lie 20 bases apart. The CDR3 has 16 amino acids, counting the end cysteine and phenylalanine. Just CDR3 DNA is preserved here, 48 bases in frame from base 1. Following the manufacturer's recommendations, the immunoSEQ kit was used to generate TCR beta libraries from genomic DNA. To prepare libraries, a first multiplex PCR with proprietary primers was run, followed by a second PCR that added unique barcodes, and a bead cleanup was done after each round. Each sample batch included a kit-provided positive control reaction and a negative control reaction. The final libraries were assessed on an Agilent 4200 TapeStation D1000 ScreenTape, pooled by volume, and quantified by qPCR. An Illumina NextSeq500 fitted with a MidOutput 150-cycle cartridge performed the sequencing, running 156 Read1 cycles and 15 Index1 cycles with the kit's custom primers. The pooled library was loaded at approximately 0.95 pM with roughly 20% PhiX control spiked in. As for the original processing: Vendor-processed data were analyzed in R, with a clonotype defined as all T cells sharing the same CDR3 nucleotide sequence. In the clone abundance analyses, frequencies in each sample were normalized to that sample's 10,000 most abundant clones. Public T cell clones, which averaged fewer than five per sample, were removed prior to analysis. ImmunoMap was used for dominant motif analysis with the PAM10 matrix, a gap penalty of 30, and a homology threshold of 0.3, and any motif reaching a cumulative frequency of at least 0.01 was considered dominant. Tumor-enriched clonotypes and baseline blood-enriched clonotypes were defined as those with an abundance difference of at least 32-fold between compartments. Tumor-blood repertoire similarity was measured with the Baroni-Urbani and Buser coefficient, and groups were compared using two-tailed Wilcoxon tests in R. The table comes from immuneACCESS by way of TCRdb, which keeps in-frame sequences with V and J called. Part of the clones is missing from these tables; in studies checked, under half for an unresolved V gene and the rest for unknown reasons. V and J calls and clone size follow that table, whereas D and trimming were derived from the DNA. The sample table contains 20,000 or so clones; only one count was recorded for around 46% of them. The ten most abundant clones make up approximately 16% of the sample.

What the time point label conveys for this sample: tumor resected at nephrectomy. The intended sense of this specimen's treatment or condition label: 15 Gy SBRT to primary tumor, nephrectomy 4 weeks later. Samples came from a clinical trial, in which primary renal cell carcinomas received 15 Gy stereotactic body radiation therapy followed by nephrectomy 4 weeks later. Every patient's renal cell carcinoma showed clear cell pathology. Tumor processing involved mechanical dissociation, digestion with collagenase/hyaluronidase at 37 degrees C, handling in gentleMACS C tubes, and storage in liquid nitrogen. The QIAamp DNA Blood Mini Kit (Qiagen) was used to prepare genomic DNA for TCR sequencing. The analyses included only samples that passed all quality control checks. The sample belongs to a study of radiation and T cells in renal cell carcinoma (dated by TCRdb to between 2020 and 2021). About the study as a whole: In total, approximately 51 samples, comprising some 25 tumors and around 27 peripheral blood samples, were subjected to TCR beta sequencing. A total of 3.5 million to 4.5 million unique CDR3 nucleotide sequences, encoding 2.5 million to 3 million unique CDR3 amino acid sequences, were found across all 50 or so samples. The research as a whole found: In blood, the top tumor clonotypes increased between baseline and 2 weeks post-radiation and then shrank by 4 weeks, which suggests that tumor-resident clones expanded only transiently. Because pretreatment tumor biopsies were not available, the study could not determine whether clonotypes were already present within the tumor at baseline. A greater number of dominant CDR3 motifs was detected in irradiated tumors than in control tumors, and a larger share of the repertoire was occupied by these motifs in irradiated tumors than in control tumors. Effects of radiation dose or scheduling on the TCR repertoire could not be addressed with the single-armed trial design. Compared with controls, irradiated tumors had higher TCR clonality, as the top 100 clonotypes made up an average of approximately 50% of the repertoire, versus about 40% in nephrectomy-only tumors. Because only small tumor regions of approximately 1 g were available, the study did not capture intratumoral heterogeneity.

Recombination linked TRBV7-2 to TRBJ1-2, with no confidently assigned D gene. The sample was tumor tissue, taken from a patient whose treatment included radiotherapy and nephrectomy. The clonotype originates from a woman aged 50 to 65 with renal cell carcinoma. The CDR3 in this case is CASSLGPEGFVYGYTF. The bases read TGTGCCAGCAGCCTCGGACCTGAAGGGTTTGTCTATGGCTACACCTTC.